Shown below are 26 T cell receptor beta chains from a single sample sequenced in a study of blood T cell repertoires in COVID-19. The repertoire was sequenced with immunoSEQ multiplex PCR; TCRdb's copy has only in-frame clones and lacks some. This table holds roughly 320,000 clones, roughly nine tenths found once. The sequenced sample was PBMCs or T cells enriched from blood (not recorded which). The receptors originated from a woman aged 30 to 39 who had been exposed to COVID-19.

The chain carries TRBV5-1 and TRBJ1-6, with 8 positions matching TRBD1. The J segment lost 5 bases and the V segment lost 8 bases, leaving 9 bases of the junction unmatched. This CDR3 is built from 15 residues. CDR1 is SGHRS, CDR2 YFSETQ, per germline. This CDR3 reads CASHMGDRNNSPLHF. The CDR3, as DNA: TGCGCCAGTCACATGGGGGACAGGAATAATTCACCCCTCCACTTT.

The rearrangement uses TRBV24-1 and TRBJ1-3; D remains unclear. V was shortened by 3 bases and J by 4 bases, with 15 bases between the two germline ends. Germline V gives CDR1 KGHDR, CDR2 SFDVKD. The CDR3 spans 16 residues. CDR3 coding DNA: TGTGCCACCAGTGATAGCCCCTTCTTGCGGGGAAACACCATATATTTT. The encoded protein is CATSDSPFLRGNTIYF.

This chain connects TRBV27 to TRBJ1-5; maybe TRBD1 (5 bases). Germline V gene sequence: CDR1 MNHEY, CDR2 SMNVEV (reference sequence). This CDR3 comprises 15 residues. V lost 6 bases and J lost 0, with 12 bases in between. In DNA, the CDR3 is TGTGCCAGCAGCCCCGGACAATATAGCAATCAGCCCCAGCATTTT. The encoded protein is CASSPGQYSNQPQHF.

This clone was recorded only once. V gene TRBV5-1 combines with J gene TRBJ2-5; 8 bases are shared with TRBD2. CDR3 size: 16 residues. CDR1 is SGHRS and CDR2 is YFSETQ in the germline V gene. The junction had 13 bases not matched to a gene; V was cut back by 4 bases and J by 5 bases. The CDR3 reads CASSPYPGGQLETQYF. DNA of the CDR3: TGCGCCAGCAGCCCGTACCCGGGGGGGCAATTGGAGACCCAGTACTTC.

Regarding this clone: Relative to the germline gene, one junction end is altered; a read error may explain this. CDR3 residues: CASSLFSKGGNF. CDR3 bases: TGTGCCAGCAGCTTATTTTCCAAGGGAGGGAACTTC. The chain combines TRBV7-9 with TRBJ1-2; D uncertain. The CDR3 runs to 12 residues. CDR1 and CDR2 (germline): SEHNR, FQNEAQ (reference sequence). Full variable domain (outside the CDR3, taken from reference TRBV7-9 and TRBJ1-2): DTGVSQNPRHKITKRGQNVTFRCDPISEHNRLYWYRQTLGQGPEFLTYFQNEAQLEKSRLLSDRFSAERPKGSFSTLEIQRTEQGDSAMYLCASSLFSKGGNFGSGTRLTVV.

The V call is TRBV9, the J call TRBJ1-5; D is ambiguous. The CDR3 covers 16 residues. Germline CDR1 is SGDLS and CDR2 is YYNGEE. V was clipped by 1 base and J by 0 bases, with 11 bases between them. The CDR3 region is CASSVSPRYSNQPQHF. Here the CDR3 DNA reads TGTGCCAGCAGCGTATCCCCCCGTTATAGCAATCAGCCCCAGCATTTT. Variable domain in full (rest from reference TRBV9 and TRBJ1-5): DSGVTQTPKHLITATGQRVTLRCSPRSGDLSVYWYQQSLDQGLQFLIQYYNGEERAKGNILERFSAQQFPDLHSELNLSSLELGDSALYFCASSVSPRYSNQPQHFGDGTRLSIL.

The chain links TRBV7-2 to TRBJ1-3; D is unclear. CDR3 size: 13 residues. Between the trimmed V and J ends, which lost 4 bases and 1 base, there was a span of 5 bases. In germline, CDR1 is SGHTA, CDR2 FQGNSA. The CDR3 region has the DNA TGTGCCAGCAGCTATCCTTCTGGAAACACCATATATTTT. The encoded protein is CASSYPSGNTIYF.

The CDR3 here is CATSDGGVGKNIQYF. The CDR3 region has the DNA TGTGCCACCAGTGATGGGGGGGTGGGCAAAAACATTCAGTACTTC. The chain is built from TRBV24-1 and TRBJ2-4; 7 bases line up with TRBD2. CDR1 KGHDR and CDR2 SFDVKD come from the germline V gene. The V and J ends lost 3 bases and 3 bases, in that order; junction bases with no gene match: 4. The CDR3 is 15 amino acids.

The chain joins TRBV2 to TRBJ1-5, with a weak D call TRBD1 (6 bases). V dropped 6 bases and J dropped 1 base, with 7 bases sitting between them. CDR1 and CDR2 (germline): SNHLY, FYNNEI. The CDR3 is 13 residues long. The CDR3 DNA sequence: TGTGCCAGCAGAGGACAGAGCAATCAGCCCCAGCATTTT. Protein product: CASRGQSNQPQHF. The full variable domain, completed using reference TRBV2 and TRBJ1-5, is EPEVTQTPSHQVTQMGQEVILRCVPISNHLYFYWYRQILGQKVEFLVSFYNNEISEKSEIFDDQFSVERPDGSNFTLKIRSTKLEDSAMYFCASRGQSNQPQHFGDGTRLSIL.

V and J are TRBV5-6 and TRBJ1-6, with 9 bases aligning to TRBD1. CDR3 size: 16 residues. Germline trimming cut 2 bases from V and 9 bases from J; bases unmatched to any gene: 9. From germline, CDR1 is SGHDT and CDR2 YYEEEE. The CDR3 nucleotides are TGTGCCAGCAGCTTATACGGGACAGGGTTATCTTCACCCCTCCACTTT. Residues: CASSLYGTGLSSPLHF.

The chain combines TRBV19 with TRBJ1-2, with 11 positions matching TRBD1. CDR1 is LNHDA, CDR2 SQIVND, per germline (reference sequence). The CDR3 length is 13 residues. The V segment lost 10 bases and the J segment 8 bases; nucleotides outside the gene matches: 9. The CDR3 nucleotides are TGTGCCACTCGGCGCAGGGACAGGGGGGGCTACACCTTC. This gives the protein CATRRRDRGGYTF.

The chain has TRBV10-3 and TRBJ2-7; TRBD1 aligns across 8 bases. This CDR3 spans 15 amino acids. V trimming: 6 bases; J trimming: 7 bases; junction bases outside the gene matches: 14. Germline CDR1 ENHRY, CDR2 SYGVKD. The CDR3 sequence is CAIRTLGQGAREQYF. Here the CDR3 DNA reads TGTGCCATCAGGACCCTAGGTCAGGGGGCGCGGGAGCAGTACTTC.

The rearrangement joins TRBV2 to TRBJ1-2; the D is unclear. This CDR3 contains 15 residues. The V end was cut by 6 bases, the J end by 7 bases, with 21 bases between. Per germline, CDR1 SNHLY and CDR2 FYNNEI. The CDR3 loop reads CASRPTRGNGSGYTF. In DNA form, the CDR3 reads TGTGCCAGCAGACCTACGAGAGGTAACGGTTCTGGCTACACCTTC.

The chain links TRBV9 to TRBJ1-2, with D unclear. V was cut by 2 bases and J by 8 bases, with 10 bases left in between. Per germline, CDR1 SGDLS and CDR2 YYNGEE. The CDR3 is made up of 12 amino acids. The CDR3: CASSVNAWGYTF. The CDR3 region has the DNA TGTGCCAGCAGCGTCAACGCGTGGGGCTACACCTTC.

The chain carries TRBV10-1 and TRBJ2-7, with D maybe TRBD1 (5 bases). The CDR3 length is 15 residues. From germline, CDR1 is WNHNN and CDR2 SYGVQD (reference sequence). V lost 7 bases to trimming and J lost 5 bases, with 21 bases between them. As DNA, the CDR3 is TGCGCCAGCATCCTCTGTAAGAGACAGCTCAACGAGCAGTACTTC. Translated: CASILCKRQLNEQYF.

The J gene is TRBJ2-1, the V gene TRBV3-1 (or the pseudogene TRBV3-2); 8 bases match TRBD2. The CDR3 is made up of 18 amino acids. Germline lookup yields CDR1 LGHDT and CDR2 YNNKEL (reference sequence). V was clipped by 0 bases and J by 4 bases; unmatched bases: 11. Here the CDR3 reads CASSQERMRGAPYNEQFF. CDR3 nucleotides: TGTGCCAGCAGCCAAGAAAGGATGCGGGGGGCACCTTACAATGAGCAGTTCTTC.

The gene calls are TRBV7-7 and TRBJ2-3, with a possible D match to TRBD2 (6 bases). V shed 5 bases and J shed 2 bases, with 17 bases lying between them. The CDR3 is made up of 16 amino acids. Germline CDR1 is SSHAT and CDR2 is FNYEAQ (reference sequence). This CDR3 is CASSLRAGAYTDTQYF. The CDR3 region has the DNA TGTGCCAGCAGCCTGCGAGCGGGCGCTTACACAGATACGCAGTATTTT.

This clone was seen more than once but under ten times. Other DNA sequences in this sample translate to the same CDR3. The chain's CDR3 is CASSEAPSYGYTF. CDR3 DNA: TGTGCCAGCAGTGAAGCCCCCAGCTATGGCTACACCTTC. The chain couples TRBV6-1 to TRBJ1-2; no clear D gene. The CDR3 is 13 residues long. V was pared by 0 bases and J by 4 bases, with 6 bases between. The germline V gene has CDR1 MNHNS and CDR2 SASEGT.

This rearrangement joins TRBV18 to TRBJ1-4; D may be TRBD1 (5 bases). The CDR3 has 15 residues. V gave up 3 bases and J gave up 4 bases, with 12 bases separating them. Germline assignment: CDR1 KGHSH and CDR2 LQKENI. CDR3 amino acids: CASSPFADSNEKLFF. The CDR3 DNA sequence: TGTGCCAGCTCACCCTTTGCCGACAGTAATGAAAAACTGTTTTTT.

The table lists this clone with a few counts. The chain recombines TRBV29-1 with TRBJ2-5; 9 bases fit TRBD1. The CDR3 contains 12 residues. The germline CDR1 and CDR2 sequences are SQVTM and ANQGSEA. Trimming at V came to 7 bases and at J to 4 bases, leaving 4 bases not matched to a gene. The chain's CDR3 is CSARQGVETQYF. CDR3 DNA: TGCAGCGCTCGACAGGGGGTAGAGACCCAGTACTTC.

V and J are TRBV14 and TRBJ2-1; D might be TRBD2 (6 bases). Trimming stripped 1 base from V and 8 bases from J, with 18 bases between. Germline loops: CDR1 SGHDN, CDR2 FVKESK. The CDR3 consists of 16 residues. The CDR3 is CASSQVPGAGKHEQFF. In nucleotides, the CDR3 is TGTGCCAGCAGCCAAGTCCCGGGAGCAGGGAAGCATGAGCAGTTCTTC.

The chain carries TRBV18 and TRBJ1-2; TRBD1 aligns across 8 bases. From germline, CDR1 is KGHSH and CDR2 LQKENI. The CDR3 has 14 amino acids. After removal of 4 bases from V and 3 bases from J, the junction contained 4 bases not matched to a gene. The CDR3 DNA sequence: TGTGCCAGCTCACAGGACAGGGATGACTATGGCTACACCTTC. Its protein product is CASSQDRDDYGYTF. Variable domain in full (rest from reference TRBV18 and TRBJ1-2): NAGVMQNPRHLVRRRGQEARLRCSPMKGHSHVYWYRQLPEEGLKFMVYLQKENIIDESGMPKERFSAEFPKEGPSILRIQQVVRGDSAAYFCASSQDRDDYGYTFGSGTRLTVV.

The chain couples TRBV7-2 to TRBJ2-1; 12 positions agree with TRBD2. This CDR3 has 17 amino acids. Germline values: CDR1 SGHTA, CDR2 FQGNSA. V trimming: 1 base; J trimming: 3 bases; junction bases outside the gene matches: 4. CDR3 sequence: CASSLGTSGVNYNEQFF. DNA of the CDR3: TGTGCCAGCAGCTTAGGGACTAGCGGGGTAAACTACAATGAGCAGTTCTTC.

This chain joins TRBV27 and TRBJ2-1; the match to TRBD2 covers 11 bases. Looked up from germline, CDR1 is MNHEY and CDR2 is SMNVEV (reference sequence). The CDR3 runs 15 residues. Germline trimming cut 4 bases from V and 7 bases from J; bases unmatched to any gene: 6. The CDR3 loop reads CASSWDSGGANEQFF. In nucleotides, the CDR3 is TGTGCCAGCAGTTGGGATAGCGGGGGGGCAAATGAGCAGTTCTTC.

V gene TRBV5-6 combines with J gene TRBJ1-2; possible D gene TRBD1, 5 bases. CDR1 is SGHDT and CDR2 is YYEEEE in the germline V gene. V dropped 0 bases and J dropped 3 bases, with 15 bases sitting between them. The CDR3 contains 16 residues. The CDR3 protein is CASSLGFGAGDYGYTF. The CDR3 DNA reads as TGTGCCAGCAGCTTGGGATTTGGGGCAGGAGACTATGGCTACACCTTC.

The genes are TRBV15 and TRBJ2-2, with 7 bases fitting TRBD1. Trimming took 2 bases from V and 2 from J; bases not matched to a gene: 5. This CDR3 is 16 amino acids long. The V gene's germline CDR1 is LNHNV and CDR2 YYDKDF (reference sequence). CDR3 region: CATSRTGTANTGELFF. The CDR3 bases are TGTGCCACCAGCAGAACCGGGACAGCCAACACCGGGGAGCTGTTTTTT.